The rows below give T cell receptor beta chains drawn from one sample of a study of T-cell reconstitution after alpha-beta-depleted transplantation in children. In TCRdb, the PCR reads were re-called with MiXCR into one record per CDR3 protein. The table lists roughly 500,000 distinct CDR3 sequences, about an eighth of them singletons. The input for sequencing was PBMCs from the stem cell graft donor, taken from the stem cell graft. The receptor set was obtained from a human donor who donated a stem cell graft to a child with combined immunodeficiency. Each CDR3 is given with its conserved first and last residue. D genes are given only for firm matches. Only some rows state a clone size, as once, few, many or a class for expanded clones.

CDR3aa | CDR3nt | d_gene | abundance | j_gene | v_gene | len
CAISEVEDWSDFTDTQYF | TGTGCCATCAGTGAGGTGGAAGATTGGAGCGACTTCACAGATACGCAGTATTTT | NA | NA | TRBJ2-3 | TRBV10-3 | 18
CASSLVTYTDTQYF | TGCGCCAGCAGCTTGGTGACTTACACAGATACGCAGTATTTT | NA | many | TRBJ2-3 | TRBV5-1 | 14
CASRERGVISNQPQHF | TGTGCCAGCAGAGAAAGGGGGGTTATCAGCAATCAGCCCCAGCATTTT | NA | NA | TRBJ1-5 | TRBV6-1 | 16
CASSYSTPRGTDTQYF | TGTGCCAGCAGTTATTCTACACCCAGGGGCACAGATACGCAGTATTTT | NA | few | TRBJ2-3 | TRBV6-2/TRBV6-3 | 16
CASSFGPAYEQYF | TGTGCCAGCAGCTTTGGGCCAGCCTACGAGCAGTACTTC | NA | NA | TRBJ2-7 | TRBV7-2 | 13
CASSSPGVYAGELFF | TGTGCCAGCAGTTCCCCGGGGGTCTACGCCGGGGAGCTGTTTTTT | NA | few | TRBJ2-2 | TRBV6-2/TRBV6-3 | 15
CASSQDSDSLSTDTQYF | TGTGCCAGCAGCCAAGATAGCGACAGCCTCAGCACAGATACGCAGTATTTT | NA | NA | TRBJ2-3 | TRBV3-1 | 17
CASTTPLGRYEQYF | TGTGCCAGCACCACCCCGCTGGGGAGGTACGAGCAGTACTTC | NA | many | TRBJ2-7 | TRBV28 | 14
CSETAGGPYNEQFF | TGCAGCGAAACAGCGGGGGGGCCCTACAATGAGCAGTTCTTC | TRBD2 | few | TRBJ2-1 | TRBV29-1 | 14
CASSQYGTSRNIQYF | TGCGCCAGCAGTCAATATGGGACTAGTCGAAACATTCAGTACTTC | TRBD2 | NA | TRBJ2-4 | TRBV23-1 | 15
CASIYDGANTEAFF | TGTGCCAGCATCTACGACGGAGCGAACACTGAAGCTTTCTTT | NA | many | TRBJ1-1 | TRBV5-6 | 14
CASSRSSYSYEQYF | TGTGCCAGCAGCAGAAGTTCGTACTCCTACGAGCAGTACTTC | NA | few | TRBJ2-7 | TRBV6-1 | 14
CASSLAIAREDTQYF | TGCGCCAGCAGCTTGGCCATCGCCAGGGAGGATACGCAGTATTTT | NA | many | TRBJ2-3 | TRBV5-1 | 15
CASSPSGTTDTQYF | TGTGCCAGCAGTCCCTCCGGAACTACAGATACGCAGTATTTT | NA | NA | TRBJ2-3 | TRBV12-3/TRBV12-4 | 14
CASSLAGGTDNEQFF | TGCGCCAGCAGCTTGGCGGGGGGAACAGACAATGAGCAGTTCTTC | TRBD2 | NA | TRBJ2-1 | TRBV5-1 | 15
CASSLSTLQVNTGELFF | TGTGCCAGCAGTTTATCCACCTTACAGGTGAACACCGGGGAGCTGTTTTTT | NA | few | TRBJ2-2 | TRBV27 | 17
CSAMTGGNTYEQYF | TGCAGTGCCATGACAGGAGGCAATACCTACGAGCAGTACTTC | NA | NA | TRBJ2-7 | TRBV20-1 | 14
CASSPAGVSTGELFF | TGTGCCAGCTCACCAGCGGGAGTGAGCACCGGGGAGCTGTTTTTT | TRBD2 | NA | TRBJ2-2 | TRBV18 | 15
CASSVMQDTDTQYF | TGTGCCAGCAGCGTAATGCAGGACACAGATACGCAGTATTTT | NA | few | TRBJ2-3 | TRBV9 | 14
CASTKLGYEQFF | TGTGCCAGCACCAAACTAGGCTATGAGCAGTTCTTC | NA | NA | TRBJ2-1 | TRBV6-2/TRBV6-3 | 12
CSLLRPPNNEQFF | TGCAGCCTGCTCCGGCCACCCAACAATGAGCAGTTCTTC | NA | many | TRBJ2-1 | TRBV20-1 | 13
CASRGQGDTEAFF | TGTGCCAGCAGGGGACAGGGAGACACTGAAGCTTTCTTT | TRBD1 | many | TRBJ1-1 | TRBV9 | 13
CSVEARKARRAVAFF | TGCAGCGTTGAAGCCCGGAAAGCACGCAGGGCGGTGGCTTTCTTT | NA | NA | TRBJ1-1 | TRBV29-1 | 15
CSATDRGNEKLFF | TGCAGTGCTACAGACAGGGGGAATGAAAAACTGTTTTTT | TRBD1 | many | TRBJ1-4 | TRBV20-1 | 13
CASSFERGIGYEQYF | TGTGCCAGCAGTTTTGAACGCGGGATAGGGTACGAGCAGTACTTC | NA | few | TRBJ2-7 | TRBV12-3/TRBV12-4 | 15
CASSNLAGGHFEQFF | TGTGCCAGCAGCAACCTAGCGGGCGGTCACTTTGAGCAGTTCTTC | TRBD2 | NA | TRBJ2-1 | TRBV12-3/TRBV12-4 | 15
CASRRQGVEAFF | TGTGCCAGCAGGAGACAGGGGGTGGAAGCTTTCTTT | TRBD1 | many | TRBJ1-1 | TRBV6-2/TRBV6-3 | 12
CASSQAFGGGGESYEQYF | TGTGCCAGCAGCCAAGCCTTTGGGGGGGGCGGGGAATCCTACGAGCAGTACTTC | NA | NA | TRBJ2-7 | TRBV4-2 | 18
CASSLNSGFTEAFF | TGTGCCAGCAGTTTAAACTCAGGGTTCACTGAAGCTTTCTTT | NA | NA | TRBJ1-1 | TRBV12-3/TRBV12-4 | 14